The clone carrying this T cell receptor beta chain turned up a few times. This sample was taken from a study of blood T cell repertoires in COVID-19. About the research overall: There were acute and convalescent COVID-19 samples, and they came from the United States, Italy and Spain.

Per the original data handling: Reference gene primer amplification gave estimated nucleated cell counts. Assay used: immunoSEQ multiplex PCR; TCRdb lists only in-frame clones, some missing. V and J calls and clone size are given by that table; D and trimming were obtained from the DNA. The table has some 110,000 clones, over 80% seen once; the top ten hold under 3%. Trimming left V 0 bases short and J 2 bases short, with 14 bases between. The CDR3 covers 16 residues. CDR1 and CDR2 from the germline V gene are LNHNV and YYDKDF (reference sequence). The receptor comes from a man under 40 with acute or convalescent COVID-19. What was sequenced was peripheral blood. This chain connects TRBV15 to TRBJ2-7, with D tentatively TRBD1 (6 bases). CDR3 sequence reads: CATSRDRRQATYEQYF. The CDR3 DNA reads as TGTGCCACCAGCAGAGATAGGAGACAGGCAACCTACGAGCAGTACTTC.